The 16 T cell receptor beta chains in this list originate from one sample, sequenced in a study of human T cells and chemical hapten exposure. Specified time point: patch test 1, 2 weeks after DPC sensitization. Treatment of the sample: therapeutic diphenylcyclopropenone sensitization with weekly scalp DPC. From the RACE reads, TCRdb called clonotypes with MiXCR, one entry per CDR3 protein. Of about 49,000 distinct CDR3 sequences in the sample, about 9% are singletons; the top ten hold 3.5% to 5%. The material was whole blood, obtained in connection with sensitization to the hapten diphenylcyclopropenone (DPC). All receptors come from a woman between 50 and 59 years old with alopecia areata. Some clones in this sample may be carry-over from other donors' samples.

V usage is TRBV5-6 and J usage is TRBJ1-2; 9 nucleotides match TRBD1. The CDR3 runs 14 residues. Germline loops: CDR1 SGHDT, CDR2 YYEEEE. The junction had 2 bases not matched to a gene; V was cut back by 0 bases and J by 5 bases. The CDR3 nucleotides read TGTGCCAGCAGCTTGGGGGACAGGGAGTATGGCTACACCTTC. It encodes CASSLGDREYGYTF.

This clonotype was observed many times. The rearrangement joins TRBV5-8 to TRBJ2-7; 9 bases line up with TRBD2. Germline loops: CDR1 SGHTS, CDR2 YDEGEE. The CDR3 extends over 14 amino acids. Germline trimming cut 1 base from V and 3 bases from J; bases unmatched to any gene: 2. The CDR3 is CASSLSSGNYEQYF. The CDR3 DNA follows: TGTGCCAGCAGCTTGTCTAGCGGGAACTACGAGCAGTACTTC.

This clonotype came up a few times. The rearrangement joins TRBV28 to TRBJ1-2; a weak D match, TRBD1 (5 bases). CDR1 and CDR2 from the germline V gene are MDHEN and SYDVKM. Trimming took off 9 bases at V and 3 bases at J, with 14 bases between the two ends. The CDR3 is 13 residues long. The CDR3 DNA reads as TGTGCCAGTGGAGGGGACTCATACTATGGCTACACCTTC. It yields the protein CASGGDSYYGYTF.

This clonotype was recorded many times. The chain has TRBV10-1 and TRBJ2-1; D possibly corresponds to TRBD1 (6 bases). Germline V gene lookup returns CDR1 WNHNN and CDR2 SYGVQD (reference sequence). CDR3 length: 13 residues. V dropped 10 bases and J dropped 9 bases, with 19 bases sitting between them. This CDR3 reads CANLKRGYVEQFF. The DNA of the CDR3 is TGCGCCAACCTTAAGAGGGGGTACGTTGAGCAGTTCTTC.

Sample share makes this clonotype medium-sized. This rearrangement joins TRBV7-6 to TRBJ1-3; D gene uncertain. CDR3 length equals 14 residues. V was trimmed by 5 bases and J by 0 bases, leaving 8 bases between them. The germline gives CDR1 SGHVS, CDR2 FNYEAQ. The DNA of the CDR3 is TGTGCCAGCAGCCCCACAGTCTCTGGAAACACCATATATTTT. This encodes CASSPTVSGNTIYF. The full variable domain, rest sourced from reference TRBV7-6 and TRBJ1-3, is GAGVSQSPRYKVTKRGQDVALRCDPISGHVSLYWYRQALGQGPEFLTYFNYEAQQDKSGLPNDRFSAERPEGSISTLTIQRTEQRDSAMYRCASSPTVSGNTIYFGEGSWLTVV.

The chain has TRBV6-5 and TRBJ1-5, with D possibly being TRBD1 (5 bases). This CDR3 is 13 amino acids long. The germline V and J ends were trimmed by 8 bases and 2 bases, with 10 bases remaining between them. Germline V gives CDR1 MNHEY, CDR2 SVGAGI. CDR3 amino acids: CASGTGRNQPQHF. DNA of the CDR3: TGTGCCAGCGGCACAGGCCGCAATCAGCCCCAGCATTTT.

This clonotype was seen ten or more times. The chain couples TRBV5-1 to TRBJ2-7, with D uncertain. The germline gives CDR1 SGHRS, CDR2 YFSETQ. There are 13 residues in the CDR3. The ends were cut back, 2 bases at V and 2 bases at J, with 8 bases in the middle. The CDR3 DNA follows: TGCGCCAGCAGCTTCTACGGAGCCTACGAGCAGTACTTC. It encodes CASSFYGAYEQYF. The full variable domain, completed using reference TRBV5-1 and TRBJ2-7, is KAGVTQTPRYLIKTRGQQVTLSCSPISGHRSVSWYQQTPGQGLQFLFEYFSETQRNKGNFPGRFSGRQFSNSRSEMNVSTLELGDSALYLCASSFYGAYEQYFGPGTRLTVT.

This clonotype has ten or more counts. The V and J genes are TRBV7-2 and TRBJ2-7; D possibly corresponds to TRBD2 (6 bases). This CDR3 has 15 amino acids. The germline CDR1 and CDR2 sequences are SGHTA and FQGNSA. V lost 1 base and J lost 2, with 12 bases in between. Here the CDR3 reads CASSLGSGAAYEQYF. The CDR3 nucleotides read TGTGCCAGCAGCTTAGGGTCGGGAGCCGCCTACGAGCAGTACTTC.

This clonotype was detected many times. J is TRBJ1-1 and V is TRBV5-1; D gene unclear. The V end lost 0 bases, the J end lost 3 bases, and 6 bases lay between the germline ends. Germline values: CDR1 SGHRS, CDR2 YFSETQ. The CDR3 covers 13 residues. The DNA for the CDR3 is TGCGCCAGCAGCTTGGTCGGGGACACTGAAGCTTTCTTT. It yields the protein CASSLVGDTEAFF.

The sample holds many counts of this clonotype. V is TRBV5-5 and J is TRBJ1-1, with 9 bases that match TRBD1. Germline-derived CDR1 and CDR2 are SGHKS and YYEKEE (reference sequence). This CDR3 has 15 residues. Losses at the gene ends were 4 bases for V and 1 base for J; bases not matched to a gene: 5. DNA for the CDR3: TGTGCCAGCAGCAGGGACAGGGCGGAGAACACTGAAGCTTTCTTT. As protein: CASSRDRAENTEAFF.

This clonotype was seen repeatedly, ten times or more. For the CDR3, the DNA is TGTGCCACCAGTGCAAGCGGCCGCTCCTACAATGAGCAGTTCTTC. Protein: CATSASGRSYNEQFF. The chain has TRBV24-1 and TRBJ2-1; D is perhaps TRBD2 (5 bases). Trimming took off 5 bases at V and 0 bases at J, with 10 bases between the two ends. Germline V gives CDR1 KGHDR, CDR2 SFDVKD. The CDR3 sequence is 15 residues long.

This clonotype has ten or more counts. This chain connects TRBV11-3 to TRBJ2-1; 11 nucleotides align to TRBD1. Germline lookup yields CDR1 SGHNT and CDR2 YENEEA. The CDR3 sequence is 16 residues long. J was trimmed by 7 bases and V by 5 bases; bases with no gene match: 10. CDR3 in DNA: TGTGCCAGCAGCAAGGAAGGACAGGGGGCGGTAAATGAGCAGTTCTTC. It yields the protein CASSKEGQGAVNEQFF.

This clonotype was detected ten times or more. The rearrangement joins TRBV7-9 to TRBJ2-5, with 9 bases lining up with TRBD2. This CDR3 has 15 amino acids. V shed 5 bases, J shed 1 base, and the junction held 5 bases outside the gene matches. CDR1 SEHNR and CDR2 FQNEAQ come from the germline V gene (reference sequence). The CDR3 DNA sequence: TGTGCCAGCAGCGCTATAGCGGGAGTCCAAGAGACCCAGTACTTC. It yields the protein CASSAIAGVQETQYF. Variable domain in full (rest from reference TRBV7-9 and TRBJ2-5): DTGVSQNPRHKITKRGQNVTFRCDPISEHNRLYWYRQTLGQGPEFLTYFQNEAQLEKSRLLSDRFSAERPKGSFSTLEIQRTEQGDSAMYLCASSAIAGVQETQYFGPGTRLLVL.

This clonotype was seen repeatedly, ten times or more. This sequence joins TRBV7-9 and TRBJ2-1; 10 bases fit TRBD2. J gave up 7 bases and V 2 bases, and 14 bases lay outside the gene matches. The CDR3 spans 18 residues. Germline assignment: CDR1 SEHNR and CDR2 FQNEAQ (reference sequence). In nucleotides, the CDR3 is TGTGCCAGCAGCTTATCCATAGCGGGAGGAACCAGGTTTAATGAGCAGTTCTTC. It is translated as CASSLSIAGGTRFNEQFF.

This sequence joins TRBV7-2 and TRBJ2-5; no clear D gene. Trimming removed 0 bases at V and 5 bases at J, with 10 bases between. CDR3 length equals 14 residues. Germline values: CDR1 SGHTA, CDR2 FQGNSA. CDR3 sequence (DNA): TGTGCCAGCAGCTTAGCGCGACCGGCGGAGACCCAGTACTTC. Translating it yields CASSLARPAETQYF.

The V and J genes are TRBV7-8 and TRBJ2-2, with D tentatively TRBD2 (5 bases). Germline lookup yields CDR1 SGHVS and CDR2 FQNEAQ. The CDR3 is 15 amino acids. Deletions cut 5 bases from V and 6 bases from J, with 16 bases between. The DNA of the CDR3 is TGTGCCAGCAGCACAGTTAAGAATAGCGCCGGGGAGCTGTTTTTT. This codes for CASSTVKNSAGELFF.